The TCR beta chain under discussion was sequenced for a study of shared clonotypes between healthy human individuals. The V gene's germline CDR1 is MNHEY and CDR2 SMNVEV (reference sequence). CDR3 size: 13 residues. V was clipped by 6 bases and J by 8 bases, with 13 bases between them. Sequencing was performed with immunoSEQ multiplex PCR; in TCRdb, only in-frame clones are kept and a portion is missing. The top ten clones hold around 0.38% of a sample with a few million clones, 85% to 95% of them seen once. Each of the donors was a healthy adult who was HIV-negative and had not had a recent acute infection or vaccination.

The specimen sequenced was naive CD4+ T cells from PBMCs. The subset here: CD45RA+ positively selected. The chain uses TRBV27 and TRBJ1-4, with D possibly matching TRBD1 (5 bases). The receptor was derived from a man aged 18-30 years in good health. Some clones in this sample may be carry-over from other donors' samples. The CDR3 DNA is TGTGCCAGCAGAGACAGTGGTGGAGAAAAACTGTTTTTT. Translated: CASRDSGGEKLFF.